This TCR beta chain comes out of a study of patients and donors after allogeneic stem cell transplantation. V lost 6 bases and J 5 bases, leaving 11 bases between the germline ends. The CDR3 totals 12 residues. Per germline, CDR1 SEHNR and CDR2 FQNEAQ (reference sequence). This clonotype was seen a few times. TCRdb used MiXCR to reprocess the RT-PCR reads, holding one entry per CDR3 protein. Of about 960,000 distinct CDR3 sequences in the sample, roughly 17% were seen once. Specimen: blood, either unsorted or a sorted T cell fraction (not recorded which). The sequence came from a human donor who was either an allogeneic HSCT recipient or a stem cell or donor lymphocyte infusion donor (not recorded which). It is not recorded whose cells these are; they may come from a transplant donor. This chain joins TRBV7-9 and TRBJ2-7; D not resolved. This CDR3 is CASRGKGDEQYF. DNA of the CDR3: TGTGCCAGCAGGGGAAAAGGTGACGAGCAGTACTTC.